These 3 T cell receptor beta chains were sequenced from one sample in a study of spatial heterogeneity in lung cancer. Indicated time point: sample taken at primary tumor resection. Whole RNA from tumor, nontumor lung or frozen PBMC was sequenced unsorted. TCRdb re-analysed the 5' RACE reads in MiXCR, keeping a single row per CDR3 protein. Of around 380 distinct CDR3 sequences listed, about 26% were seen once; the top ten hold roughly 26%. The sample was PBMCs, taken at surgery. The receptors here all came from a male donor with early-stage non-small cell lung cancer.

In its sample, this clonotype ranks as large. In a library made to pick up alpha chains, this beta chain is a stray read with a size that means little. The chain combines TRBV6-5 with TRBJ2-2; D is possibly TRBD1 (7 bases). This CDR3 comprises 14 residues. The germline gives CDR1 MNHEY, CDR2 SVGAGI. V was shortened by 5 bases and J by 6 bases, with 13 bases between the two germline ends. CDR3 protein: CASSRQGLAGELFF. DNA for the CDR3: TGTGCCAGCAGTCGACAGGGACTCGCCGGGGAGCTGTTTTTT.

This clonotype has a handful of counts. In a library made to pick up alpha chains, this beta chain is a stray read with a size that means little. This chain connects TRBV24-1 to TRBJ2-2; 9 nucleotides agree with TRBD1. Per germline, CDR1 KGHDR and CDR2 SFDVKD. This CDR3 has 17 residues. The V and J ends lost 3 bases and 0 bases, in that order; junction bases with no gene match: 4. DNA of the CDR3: TGTGCCACCAGTGATCCCGGACAGGGGCCGAACACCGGGGAGCTGTTTTTT. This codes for CATSDPGQGPNTGELFF.

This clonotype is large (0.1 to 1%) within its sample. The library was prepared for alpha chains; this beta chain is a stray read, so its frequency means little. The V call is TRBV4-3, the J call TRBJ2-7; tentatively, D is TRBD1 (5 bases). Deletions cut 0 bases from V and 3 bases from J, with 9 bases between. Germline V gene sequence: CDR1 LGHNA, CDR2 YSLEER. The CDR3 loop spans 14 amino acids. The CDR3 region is CASSQDMTDYEQYF. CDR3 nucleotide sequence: TGCGCCAGCAGCCAAGATATGACAGACTACGAGCAGTACTTC.